This T cell receptor beta chain appears in the sequencing data of a study of cytomegalovirus exposure and HLA in healthy donors. Findings and limits, study-wide: The authors later found HLA-associated TCR beta chains more clonally expanded than equally common others. Productive rates of about 90% or about 30% were seen for most TCR beta V segments in an earlier analysis.

This clone was observed once. What it recognizes is unknown. The PCR had 60 Vbeta and 13 Jbeta primers. Here immunoSEQ multiplex PCR was the method, and the copy in TCRdb shows in-frame clones only, minus some. The table has 150,000 or so clones, 80% to 85% seen once. This sequence was found in a man between 25 and 39 years old in good health and CMV-seronegative. The specimen was PBMCs.

Here the CDR3 reads CASSDWRYNEQFF. The CDR3 coding sequence is TGTGCCAGCAGTGACTGGCGGTACAATGAGCAGTTCTTC. The chain joins TRBV6-4 to TRBJ2-1; D is unresolved. CDR1 is MRHNA, CDR2 SNTAGT, per germline. Trimming pared 1 base from V and 4 bases from J, leaving 5 bases between. This CDR3 region has 13 residues.